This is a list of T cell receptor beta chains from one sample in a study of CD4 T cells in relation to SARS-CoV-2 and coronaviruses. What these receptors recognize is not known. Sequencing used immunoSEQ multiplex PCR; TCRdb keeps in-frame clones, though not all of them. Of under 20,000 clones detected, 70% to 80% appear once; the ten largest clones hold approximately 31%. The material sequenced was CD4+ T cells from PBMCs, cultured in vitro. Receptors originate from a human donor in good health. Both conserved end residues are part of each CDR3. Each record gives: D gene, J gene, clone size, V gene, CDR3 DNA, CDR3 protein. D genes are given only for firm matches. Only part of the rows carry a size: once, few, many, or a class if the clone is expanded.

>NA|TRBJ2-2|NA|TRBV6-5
TGCTGCGGGGTCGGGGTCACCGGGGAGCTGTTTTTT
CCGVGVTGELFF
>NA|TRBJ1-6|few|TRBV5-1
TGCGCCAGCAGCTTGTCTGGGGTTTCACCCCTCCACTTT
CASSLSGVSPLHF
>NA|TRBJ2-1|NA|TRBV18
TGTGCCAGCTCACCACAAGACGGAGCTTTTTACAATGAGCAGTTCTTC
CASSPQDGAFYNEQFF
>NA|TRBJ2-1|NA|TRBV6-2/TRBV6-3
TGTGCCAGCAGTCGACAGTTCTACAATGAGCAGTTCTTC
CASSRQFYNEQFF
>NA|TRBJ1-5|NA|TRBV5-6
TGTGCCAGCAGCTTGGCCATGGGTGGGAATCAGCCCCAGCATTTT
CASSLAMGGNQPQHF
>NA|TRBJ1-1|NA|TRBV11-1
TGTGCCAGCAGCTTAGTTCATGGTACGAACACTGAAGCTTTCTTT
CASSLVHGTNTEAFF
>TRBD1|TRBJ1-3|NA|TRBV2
TGTGCCAGCAGTGACCGGGCAGGGGGCGGAAACACCATATATTTT
CASSDRAGGGNTIYF
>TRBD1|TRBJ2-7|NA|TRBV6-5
TGTGCCAGCAGTAGGGACAGGGACTCCTACGAGCAGTACTTC
CASSRDRDSYEQYF
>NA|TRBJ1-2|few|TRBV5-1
TGCGCCAGCAGCCATAGGGCGGGGTATGGCTACACCTTC
CASSHRAGYGYTF
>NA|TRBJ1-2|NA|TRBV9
TGTGCCAGCAGCGAAGGACCGGAGACAGGCCGATCGGGCTATGGCTACACCTTC
CASSEGPETGRSGYGYTF
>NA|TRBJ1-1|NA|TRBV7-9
TGTGCCAGCAGCTTAGCGCCAGGGGTGAACACTGAAGCTTTCTTT
CASSLAPGVNTEAFF
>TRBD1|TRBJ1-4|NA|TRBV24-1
TGTGCCACCAGTGACGGGACAGCAACTAATGAAAAACTGTTTTTT
CATSDGTATNEKLFF
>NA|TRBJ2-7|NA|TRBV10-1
TGCGCCAGCAGTGAGTTCGGGAACGAGCAGTACTTC
CASSEFGNEQYF
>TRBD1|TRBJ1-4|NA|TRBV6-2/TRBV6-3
TGTGCCAGCAGTTACGTCTTGGGTGACAGGGAGTTAAATGAAAAACTGTTTTTT
CASSYVLGDRELNEKLFF
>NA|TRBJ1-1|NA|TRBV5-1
TGCGCCAGCAGCCCAGGACCTAGAGGGCTGAGCATGAACACTGAAGCTTTCTTT
CASSPGPRGLSMNTEAFF
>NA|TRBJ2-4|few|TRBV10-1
TGCGCCAGCATAAGACTAAGTACCAAAAACATTCAGTACTTC
CASIRLSTKNIQYF
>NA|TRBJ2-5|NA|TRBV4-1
TGCGCCAGCAGCCAAGTCCCGGTAGAGACCCAGTACTTC
CASSQVPVETQYF
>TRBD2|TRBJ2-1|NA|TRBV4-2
TGTGCCAGCGATCGAGCGGGATACAATGAGCAGTTCTTC
CASDRAGYNEQFF
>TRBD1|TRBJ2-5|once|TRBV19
TGTGCCAGTAACGTACAGGGGGAGACCCAGTACTTC
CASNVQGETQYF
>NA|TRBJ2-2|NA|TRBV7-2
TGTGCCAGCAGAGAAACAGGGAATCCTGGCACCGGGGAGCTGTTTTTT
CASRETGNPGTGELFF
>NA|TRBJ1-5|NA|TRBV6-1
TGTGCCAGCAGTGAGAGGGGCGACAATCAGCCCCAGCATTTT
CASSERGDNQPQHF
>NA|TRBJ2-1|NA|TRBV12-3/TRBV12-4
TGTGCCAGCAGTTTCCGGCAAAATGAGCAGTTCTTC
CASSFRQNEQFF
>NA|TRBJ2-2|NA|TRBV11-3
TGTGCCAGCAGCTTAGAGTCTACTCCAACAAACACCGGGGAGCTGTTTTTT
CASSLESTPTNTGELFF
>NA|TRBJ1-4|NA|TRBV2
TGTGCCAGCAGGGAGGGACGGTCAACTAATGAAAAACTGTTTTTT
CASREGRSTNEKLFF
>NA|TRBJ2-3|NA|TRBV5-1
TGCGCCAGCAGCTTGTCGAACACAGATACGCAGTATTTT
CASSLSNTDTQYF
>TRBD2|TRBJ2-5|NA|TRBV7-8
TGTGCCAGCAGCCAAAGAGCGGGGAGCCAAGAGACCCAGTACTTC
CASSQRAGSQETQYF
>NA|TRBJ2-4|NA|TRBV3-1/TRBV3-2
TGTGCCAGCAGCCAGGGACTTGGGGGCAAAAACATTCAGTACTTC
CASSQGLGGKNIQYF
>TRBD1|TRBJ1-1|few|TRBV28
TGTGCCAGCAACCCGGACAGGGCGAGGGCTGAAGCTTTCTTT
CASNPDRARAEAFF
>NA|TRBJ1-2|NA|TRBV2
TGTGCCAGCAGTGGAGGCAGGAAAATCAATGGCTACACCTTC
CASSGGRKINGYTF
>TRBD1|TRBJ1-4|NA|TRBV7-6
TGTGCCAGCAGCCTAACCCCCGGGACAGGGGTAGAAAAACTGTTTTTT
CASSLTPGTGVEKLFF
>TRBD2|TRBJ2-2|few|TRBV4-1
TGCGCCAGCAGCCCCCCAACCGGACTAGCGACGAACACCGGGGAGCTGTTTTTT
CASSPPTGLATNTGELFF
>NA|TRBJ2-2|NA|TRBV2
TGTGCCAGCTGTCAAAACAACTTGAACACCGGGGAGCTGTTTTTT
CASCQNNLNTGELFF
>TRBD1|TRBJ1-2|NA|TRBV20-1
TGCAGTGCTAGTTTGGGACAGGGGTGGAGTGGCTACACCTTC
CSASLGQGWSGYTF
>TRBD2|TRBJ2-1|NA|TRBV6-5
TGTGCCAGCACCCTGGGACTAGCGGGGTACAATGAGCAGTTCTTC
CASTLGLAGYNEQFF
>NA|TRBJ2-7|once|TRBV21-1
TGTGCCAGCAACAAACCGTACAGGGGGCAAGAGGACGAGCAGTACTTC
CASNKPYRGQEDEQYF
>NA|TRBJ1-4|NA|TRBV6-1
TGTGCCAGCAGTGAGTCAGTGGGGGGTGGCGAAAAACTGTTTTTT
CASSESVGGGEKLFF
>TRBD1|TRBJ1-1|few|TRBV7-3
TGTGCCAGCAGCCGACAGGGGAACACTGAAGCTTTCTTT
CASSRQGNTEAFF
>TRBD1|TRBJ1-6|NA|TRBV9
TGTGCCAGCAGCCTCACAGGGGGCAAAGATTCACCCCTCCACTTT
CASSLTGGKDSPLHF
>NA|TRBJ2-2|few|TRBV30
TGTGCCTGGTTTGGGCCGGTGAACACCGGGGAGCTGTTTTTT
CAWFGPVNTGELFF
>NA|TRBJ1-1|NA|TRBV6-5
TGTGCCAGCAGTTACTCTCTCCCCTTGAACACTGAAGCTTTCTTT
CASSYSLPLNTEAFF
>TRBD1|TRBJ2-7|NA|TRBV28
TGTGCCAGCAGTCCCCCGGACAGGGGAGGTTACGAGCAGTACTTC
CASSPPDRGGYEQYF
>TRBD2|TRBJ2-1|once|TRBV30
TGTGCCTGGAGTAACGGCGGGAGGGCCTACAATGAGCAGTTCTTC
CAWSNGGRAYNEQFF
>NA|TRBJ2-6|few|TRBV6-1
TGTGCCAGCAGTGAAGCTAGCTCTGGGGCCAACGTCCTGACTTTC
CASSEASSGANVLTF
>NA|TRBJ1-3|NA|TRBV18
TGTGCCAGCTCACCAGACTCAGCAGGAAACACCATATATTTT
CASSPDSAGNTIYF
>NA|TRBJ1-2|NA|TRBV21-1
TGTGCCAGCAGCAAAGCAGGTACGCGACAGGGCGGCTATGGCTACACCTTC
CASSKAGTRQGGYGYTF
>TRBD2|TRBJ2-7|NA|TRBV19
TGTGCCAGTAGTTTAGGACTAGCGGGAACCGAGCAGTACTTC
CASSLGLAGTEQYF
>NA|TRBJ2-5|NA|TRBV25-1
TGTGCCAGCAGTGAGGTCGGGGTGGGTGCTGAGACCCAGTACTTC
CASSEVGVGAETQYF
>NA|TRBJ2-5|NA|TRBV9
TGTGCCAGCAGCGTAGAAGACTGGGAGACCCAGTACTTC
CASSVEDWETQYF
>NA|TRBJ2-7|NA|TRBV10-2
TGCGCCAGCAGTGAGTCGATAGGCACCACTATCTACGAGCAGTACTTC
CASSESIGTTIYEQYF
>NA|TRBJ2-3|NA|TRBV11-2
TGTGCCAGCAGCTTAGATCTCGCAGATACGCAGTATTTT
CASSLDLADTQYF
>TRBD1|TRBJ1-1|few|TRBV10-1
TGCGCCAGCAGTGAGGGACAGGGGGACACTGAAGCTTTCTTT
CASSEGQGDTEAFF
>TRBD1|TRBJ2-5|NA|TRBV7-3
TGTGCCAGCAGCCCCCCCGGGACAGGGAGGGAGACCCAGTACTTC
CASSPPGTGRETQYF
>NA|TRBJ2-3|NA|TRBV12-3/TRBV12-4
TGTGCCAGCAGCAGTCTGGGGACAGATACGCAGTATTTT
CASSSLGTDTQYF
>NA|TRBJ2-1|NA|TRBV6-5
TGTGCCAGCAGTTACCCAGCGTCCAATGAGCAGTTCTTC
CASSYPASNEQFF
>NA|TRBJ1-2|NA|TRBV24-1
TGTGCCACCAGTGATTTGAGAGCTAACTATGGCTACACCTTC
CATSDLRANYGYTF
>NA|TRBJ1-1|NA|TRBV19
TGTGCCAGTAGTCCCCCAACAGCGAACACTGAAGCTTTCTTT
CASSPPTANTEAFF
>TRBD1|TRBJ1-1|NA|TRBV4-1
TGCGCCAGCAGCCTACGACAGGGGGATGAAGCTTTCTTT
CASSLRQGDEAFF
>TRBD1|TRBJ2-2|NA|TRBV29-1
TGCAGCGTTAAAGGGGGGTGGGACAGGGGGCTTCGCGGCACCGGGGAGCTGTTTTTT
CSVKGGWDRGLRGTGELFF
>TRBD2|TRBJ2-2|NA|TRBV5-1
TGCGCCAGCAGCCTGTTAGCGGGAACCAACACCGGGGAGCTGTTTTTT
CASSLLAGTNTGELFF